The 9 T cell receptor beta chains below come from one sample, sequenced in a study of cytomegalovirus exposure and HLA in healthy donors. Sequenced by immunoSEQ multiplex PCR; TCRdb stores in-frame clones only, minus some. In the table there are 70,000 to 90,000 clones, roughly 80% of which are singletons. The specimen was PBMCs. These receptors all stem from a man aged 25-40 years in good health and CMV-seronegative.

The chain recombines TRBV27 with TRBJ1-2; 8 bases are shared with TRBD1. The CDR3 has 14 residues. The V and J ends lost 5 bases and 3 bases, in that order; junction bases with no gene match: 5. Germline V gene sequence: CDR1 MNHEY, CDR2 SMNVEV (reference sequence). CDR3 loop: CASSPGTGYYGYTF. CDR3 in DNA: TGTGCCAGCAGTCCGGGGACAGGATACTATGGCTACACCTTC.

The rearrangement uses TRBV29-1 and TRBJ1-1, with D hard to call. Germline V gives CDR1 SQVTM, CDR2 ANQGSEA. The V and J ends lost 1 base and 9 bases respectively, with 15 bases between them. The CDR3 runs 13 residues. The CDR3 spells CSVEVASGEKAFF. The CDR3 DNA sequence: TGCAGCGTTGAAGTAGCCTCGGGAGAGAAAGCTTTCTTT. Complete variable domain (other parts from reference TRBV29-1 and TRBJ1-1): SAVISQKPSRDICQRGTSLTIQCQVDSQVTMMFWYRQQPGQSLTLIATANQGSEATYESGFVIDKFPISRPNLTFSTLTVSNMSPEDSSIYLCSVEVASGEKAFFGQGTRLTVV.

Only one count was recorded for this clone. The V gene is TRBV15, the J gene TRBJ1-2, with D tentatively TRBD1 (5 bases). This CDR3 has 19 amino acids. Germline V gene data show CDR1 as LNHNV and CDR2 as YYDKDF (reference sequence). The V gene lost 2 bases and the J gene lost 5 bases, with 27 bases spanning the gap. CDR3 residues: CATSRTTPGLKPGKYGYTF. The CDR3 DNA is TGTGCCACCAGCAGAACGACCCCGGGACTCAAACCGGGAAAATATGGCTACACCTTC.

This clone was seen a handful of times. The gene calls are TRBV27 and TRBJ2-6; a possible D gene is TRBD1 (6 bases). The CDR3 is 17 amino acids. V lost 7 bases and J 0 bases, leaving 16 bases between the germline ends. In germline, CDR1 is MNHEY, CDR2 SMNVEV (reference sequence). CDR3 residues: CASNPTGFRSGANVLTF. CDR3 sequence (DNA): TGTGCCAGCAACCCGACAGGCTTCCGCTCTGGGGCCAACGTCCTGACTTTC.

The genes are TRBV4-3 and TRBJ1-2; D is ambiguous. CDR3 length: 13 amino acids. Germline V gene sequence: CDR1 LGHNA, CDR2 YSLEER. The ends were cut back, 5 bases at V and 5 bases at J, with 12 bases in the middle. CDR3 nucleotides: TGCGCCAGCAGCAGCCTCGCTGATTATGGCTACACCTTC. Translation: CASSSLADYGYTF.

This rearrangement joins TRBV30 to TRBJ1-5; D is possibly TRBD1 (6 bases). Germline CDR1 is GTSNPN and CDR2 is SVGIG (reference sequence). This CDR3 is 14 amino acids long. Between the trimmed V and J ends, which lost 5 bases and 2 bases, there was a span of 13 bases. The CDR3 sequence is CAWGKAGGNQPQHF. The CDR3 DNA reads as TGTGCCTGGGGGAAGGCAGGGGGCAATCAGCCCCAGCATTTT.

The chain joins TRBV7-8 to TRBJ2-3; a weak D match, TRBD1 (5 bases). The CDR3 contains 14 residues. CDR1 and CDR2 (germline): SGHVS, FQNEAQ. Deletions cut 3 bases from V and 7 bases from J, with 14 bases between. CDR3 protein: CASSLSQGLHTQYF. In DNA, the CDR3 is TGTGCCAGCAGCTTGAGCCAGGGCTTGCATACGCAGTATTTT.

J is TRBJ2-1 and V is TRBV18; TRBD2 matches 9 bases. The junction had 3 bases not matched to a gene; V was cut back by 3 bases and J by 6 bases. The CDR3 loop spans 14 amino acids. Germline V gene sequence: CDR1 KGHSH, CDR2 LQKENI. CDR3 sequence: CASSPGLALNEQFF. The CDR3 bases are TGTGCCAGCTCACCGGGACTAGCTCTCAATGAGCAGTTCTTC. The whole variable domain, filled in from reference TRBV18 and TRBJ2-1, reads NAGVMQNPRHLVRRRGQEARLRCSPMKGHSHVYWYRQLPEEGLKFMVYLQKENIIDESGMPKERFSAEFPKEGPSILRIQQVVRGDSAAYFCASSPGLALNEQFFGPGTRLTVL.

This rearrangement joins TRBV4-1 to TRBJ1-2, with D hard to call. The ends were cut back, 1 base at V and 0 bases at J, with 15 bases in the middle. The CDR3 length is 17 residues. CDR1 and CDR2 (germline): MGHRA, YSYEKL. CDR3 DNA: TGCGCCAGCAGCCAAGGGGTAGTGGCCACAGCTAACTATGGCTACACCTTC. Residues: CASSQGVVATANYGYTF.